Below, 3 T cell receptor beta chains from the same sample are listed, as sequenced in a study of T cell responses to AZD1222 COVID-19 vaccine. Sequencing used immunoSEQ multiplex PCR; TCRdb keeps in-frame clones, though not all of them. This sample carries around 160,000 clones, 94% of them seen once, and the ten largest clones take 4% to 5.5%. Specimen: peripheral blood, collected 28 days after the second AZD1222 dose. The source of these receptors is an adult who received the AZD1222 COVID-19 vaccine.

V and J are TRBV20-1 and TRBJ2-5; D may be TRBD2 (5 bases). V was pared by 7 bases and J by 4 bases, with 10 bases between. CDR3 length: 11 residues. Germline V CDR1 and CDR2: DFQATT, SNEGSKA (reference sequence). The CDR3 sequence: CSVLRGETQYF. The CDR3 DNA reads as TGCAGTGTCCTTCGGGGAGAGACCCAGTACTTC.

In DNA, the CDR3 is TGCGCCAGGTTCACAGGGGGCCCCACTGAAGCTTTCTTT. It encodes CARFTGGPTEAFF. This sequence joins TRBV5-1 and TRBJ1-1; 9 bases fit TRBD1. V was clipped by 8 bases and J by 4 bases; unmatched bases: 6. The CDR3 contains 13 residues. Germline CDR1 SGHRS, CDR2 YFSETQ.

The V call is TRBV10-1, the J call TRBJ1-5; D possibly corresponds to TRBD1 (5 bases). The CDR3 extends over 15 amino acids. V was shortened by 10 bases and J by 0 bases, with 16 bases between the two germline ends. Germline lookup yields CDR1 WNHNN and CDR2 SYGVQD (reference sequence). CDR3 protein: CANAWGLNSNQPQHF. In DNA form, the CDR3 reads TGCGCCAACGCATGGGGACTTAATAGCAATCAGCCCCAGCATTTT.